These T cell receptor beta chains were read from a single sample in a study of T cells in Graves' hyperthyroidism and ophthalmopathy. Using its own MiXCR run on the multiplex PCR reads, TCRdb lists one record per CDR3 protein. The repertoire holds roughly 720,000 distinct CDR3 sequences, with approximately 15% as singletons. Material: blood. These receptor sequences come from a man aged 50 to 59 with Graves' hyperthyroidism. The CDR3 runs from the conserved cysteine through the conserved F or W. Each record gives: J gene, clone size, V gene, D gene, CDR3 protein, CDR3 DNA. D genes are given only for firm matches. Clone size is not always given. Where it is, it says once, few, many or a class for expanded clones.

TRBJ2-7 | many | TRBV9 | . | CASSAEAESSYEQYF | TGTGCCAGCAGCGCAGAGGCGGAAAGCTCCTACGAGCAGTACTTC
TRBJ2-7 | . | TRBV9 | . | CASSVGWGYEQYF | TGTGCCAGCAGCGTAGGTTGGGGGTACGAGCAGTACTTC
TRBJ2-3 | . | TRBV6-1 | TRBD2 | CASSANSGFSTDTQYF | TGTGCCAGCAGTGCGAATAGCGGGTTCAGCACAGATACGCAGTATTTT
TRBJ2-7 | many | TRBV14 | . | CASSQDLGRGGYEQYF | TGTGCCAGCAGCCAAGATTTAGGCAGGGGGGGCTACGAGCAGTACTTC
TRBJ1-5 | many | TRBV29-1 | . | CSVGSNQPQHF | TGCAGCGTTGGTAGCAATCAGCCCCAGCATTTT
TRBJ2-7 | few | TRBV12-3/TRBV12-4 | TRBD2 | CASSGPRASGTLEQYF | TGTGCCAGCAGTGGACCAAGGGCTAGCGGGACGCTCGAGCAGTACTTC
TRBJ1-5 | . | TRBV7-9 | . | CASSSGTPGVGQHF | TGTGCCAGCAGCTCCGGGACACCCGGGGTGGGCCAGCATTTT
TRBJ2-5 | . | TRBV7-8 | . | CASTIDGLETQYF | TGTGCCAGCACCATCGACGGCCTAGAGACCCAGTACTTC
TRBJ2-7 | . | TRBV5-6 | TRBD1 | CASSPGQGLYYEQYF | TGTGCCAGCAGCCCTGGACAGGGGCTTTACTACGAGCAGTACTTC
TRBJ1-1 | many | TRBV5-1 | TRBD1 | CASTTGARNTEAFF | TGCGCCAGCACCACAGGGGCGCGTAACACTGAAGCTTTCTTT
TRBJ2-7 | . | TRBV19 | TRBD1 | CASTRDSTSYEQYF | TGTGCCAGTACTCGGGACAGCACATCTTACGAGCAGTACTTC
TRBJ1-6 | . | TRBV3-1 | TRBD1 | CASSQVGQGDSPLHF | TGTGCCAGCAGCCAGGTGGGGCAGGGGGATTCACCCCTCCACTTT
TRBJ2-3 | few | TRBV5-4 | TRBD2 | CASSQGLAGYYTDTQYF | TGTGCCAGCAGCCAAGGACTAGCGGGATACTACACAGATACGCAGTATTTT
TRBJ2-3 | many | TRBV12-3/TRBV12-4 | TRBD1 | CASGDRVGTDTQYF | TGTGCCAGCGGCGACAGGGTTGGCACAGATACGCAGTATTTT
TRBJ2-3 | many | TRBV5-1 | . | CASSLGSFMEDTQYF | TGCGCCAGCAGCTTGGGCTCCTTCATGGAAGATACGCAGTATTTT
TRBJ2-1 | . | TRBV24-1 | . | CATGEDSYNEQFF | TGTGCCACAGGGGAGGACTCCTACAATGAGCAGTTCTTC
TRBJ2-3 | many | TRBV11-2 | TRBD1 | CASSLTGGKADTQYF | TGTGCCAGCAGCTTGACAGGGGGCAAAGCAGATACGCAGTATTTT
TRBJ2-5 | few | TRBV28 | . | CASSQTGSLGQYF | TGTGCCAGCAGTCAGACAGGTTCACTGGGACAGTACTTC
TRBJ2-3 | few | TRBV12-5 | TRBD1 | CASGPGTGTDTQYF | TGTGCTAGTGGTCCTGGGACAGGGACAGATACGCAGTATTTT
TRBJ1-2 | . | TRBV4-1 | TRBD1 | CASSQVRGDYGYTF | TGCGCCAGCAGCCAAGTCAGGGGGGACTATGGCTACACCTTC